This record covers a single TCR beta chain. Its target is not known. This same CDR3 is encoded by further DNA sequences in the sample. The data stem from a study of CD8+ T cells in alopecia areata. General study points: Between patients, shared TCR sequences were less clear than in mice. This was possibly due in part to HLA diversity in the patient population. Tissue-resident alphabeta T cells belonging to normal skin likewise get sequenced within scalp specimens.

Extracted RNA was reverse transcribed, and the resulting cDNA served as sequencing template. Data came from immunoSEQ multiplex PCR; TCRdb stores just in-frame clones and leaves some out. The sample gives 190,000 or so clones, around 56% of which show up once; over 3% is in the top ten. CDR1 SQVTM and CDR2 ANQGSEA come from the germline V gene. The CDR3 is 13 residues long. The trim removed 4 bases at V and 5 bases at J, leaving 2 bases unmatched. The treatment denotes: oral pan-JAK inhibitor, 5-10 mg twice daily. Peripheral blood and lesional scalp punch biopsies came from alopecia areata patients. The clonotype was recovered from a human donor with alopecia areata. Material: CD4+ T cells sorted from blood, obtained at week 4, from a patient treated with tofacitinib. This rearrangement joins TRBV29-1 to TRBJ1-5; 10 bases map to TRBD1. The CDR3 nucleotides read TGCAGCGTTGGGGACAGGGGTGATCAGCCCCAGCATTTT. It encodes CSVGDRGDQPQHF. Based on the CDR3 plus reference TRBV29-1 and TRBJ1-5, the full variable domain is SAVISQKPSRDICQRGTSLTIQCQVDSQVTMMFWYRQQPGQSLTLIATANQGSEATYESGFVIDKFPISRPNLTFSTLTVSNMSPEDSSIYLCSVGDRGDQPQHFGDGTRLSIL.